This entry describes one T cell receptor beta chain. No antigen is known for it. The data belong to a study of T cell responses to AZD1222 COVID-19 vaccine. Study results and caveats: Only after the peak T cell response were repertoires sampled.

Trimming cost V 3 bases and J 2 bases, with 12 bases left between them. Germline CDR1 SGHRS, CDR2 YFSETQ. The CDR3 is 14 amino acids. The assay was immunoSEQ multiplex PCR, and TCRdb's table has in-frame clones only and misses some. The sample records 93,000 or so clones, less than 95% being singletons. The starting material was peripheral blood, obtained on day 0 of AZD1222 vaccination. V gene TRBV5-1 combines with J gene TRBJ2-7; D is ambiguous. This TCR was recovered from an adult in good health. CDR3 bases: TGCGCCAGCAGCTGGAACCCGAACACCTACGAGCAGTACTTC. Its translation: CASSWNPNTYEQYF.